Below are 10 T cell receptor beta chains sequenced from a single sample in a study of a mutant IDH1 vaccine in newly diagnosed glioma. Generated by immunoSEQ multiplex PCR, the TCRdb table keeps only in-frame clones and is missing some. The sample holds about 56,000 clones, over 70% seen once. Time point denoted: week 47, end of study. In the vaccine, a single dose held 300 ug of the mutant IDH1 20-mer peptide, along with topical imiquimod. Antigens of these TCRs are unknown. Material: PBMCs, obtained from a glioma patient whose treatment included an IDH1 peptide vaccine. Receptors originate from a man aged 45-60 years with glioma.

The chain combines TRBV10-3 with TRBJ2-1; the D gene could be TRBD1 or TRBD2 (5 bases each). The germline V gene encodes CDR1 ENHRY and CDR2 SYGVKD. V was shortened by 7 bases and J by 10 bases, with 11 bases between the two germline ends. This CDR3 has 11 amino acids. The DNA of the CDR3 is TGTGCCATCAAGGGACCCGGAGAGCAGTTCTTC. This codes for CAIKGPGEQFF.

This clone occurred a few times. V is TRBV2 and J is TRBJ2-5; D is possibly TRBD2 (6 bases). Germline loops: CDR1 SNHLY, CDR2 FYNNEI. The CDR3 is made up of 13 amino acids. V was shortened by 5 bases and J by 4 bases, with 11 bases between the two germline ends. The CDR3 DNA is TGTGCCAGCAGTAAGGGGCGGGGAGAGACCCAGTACTTC. It translates to CASSKGRGETQYF. The full variable domain, with the rest looked up from reference TRBV2 and TRBJ2-5, is EPEVTQTPSHQVTQMGQEVILRCVPISNHLYFYWYRQILGQKVEFLVSFYNNEISEKSEIFDDQFSVERPDGSNFTLKIRSTKLEDSAMYFCASSKGRGETQYFGPGTRLLVL.

This clone appeared once. The rearrangement links TRBV5-6 to TRBJ1-1; D perhaps matches TRBD1 (6 bases). The V gene's germline CDR1 is SGHDT and CDR2 YYEEEE. Trimming pared 4 bases from V and 5 bases from J, leaving 21 bases between. The CDR3 is 16 residues long. CDR3 bases: TGTGCCAGCAGCCCCCTGACAGGTGCCATGGGGACTGAAGCTTTCTTT. Translating it yields CASSPLTGAMGTEAFF.

This clone was recorded once. The J gene is TRBJ2-1, the V gene TRBV6-6; the D is unclear. The CDR3 is 16 amino acids. V was shortened by 6 bases and J by 1 base, with 16 bases between the two germline ends. CDR1 and CDR2 from the germline V gene are MNHNY and SVGAGI (reference sequence). This CDR3 is CASSFRPRRSYNEQFF. For the CDR3, the DNA is TGTGCCAGCAGCTTTCGGCCACGGCGGTCCTACAATGAGCAGTTCTTC.

The chain is built from TRBV19 and TRBJ2-7, with a weak D call TRBD2 (6 bases). CDR1 LNHDA and CDR2 SQIVND come from the germline V gene (reference sequence). V was clipped by 4 bases and J by 2 bases, with 12 bases between them. This CDR3 contains 14 residues. The CDR3 region has the DNA TGTGCCAGTAGTAGAGGAGGGTTCACCTACGAGCAGTACTTC. Translating it yields CASSRGGFTYEQYF.

The rearrangement links TRBV23-1 to TRBJ2-7; TRBD2 is a possible D gene (5 bases). TRBV23-1 is marked as an open reading frame, function uncertain. V lost 6 bases, J lost 0 bases, and 9 bases lay in between. The CDR3 runs 13 residues. CDR3 coding DNA: TGCGCCAGCAGCGGACTCGGCTCCTACGAGCAGTACTTC. The encoded protein is CASSGLGSYEQYF.

The V call is TRBV29-1, the J call TRBJ2-5; D gene unclear. Deletions cut 7 bases from V and 3 bases from J, with 12 bases between. The CDR3 has 12 amino acids. Germline V gene lookup returns CDR1 SQVTM and CDR2 ANQGSEA. Here the CDR3 DNA reads TGCAGCGCGGATATTGGGGAAGAGACCCAGTACTTC. It encodes CSADIGEETQYF.

The rearrangement uses TRBV29-1 and TRBJ2-1, with TRBD1 matching over 9 bases. This CDR3 contains 14 residues. Trimming took 4 bases from V and 4 from J; bases not matched to a gene: 5. From germline, CDR1 is SQVTM and CDR2 ANQGSEA. The DNA of the CDR3 is TGCAGCGTTGGGTGGACAGGGGTATACAATGAGCAGTTCTTC. It specifies CSVGWTGVYNEQFF.

The chain links TRBV5-1 to TRBJ2-7; 10 bases map to TRBD1. The CDR3 is 16 amino acids. Unmatched junction bases numbered 7, after V lost 2 bases and J lost 2 bases. Germline V gene sequence: CDR1 SGHRS, CDR2 YFSETQ. CDR3 amino acids: CASSLFSGQGTYEQYF. In DNA, the CDR3 is TGCGCCAGCAGCTTATTCTCGGGACAGGGGACCTACGAGCAGTACTTC.

The rearrangement uses TRBV27 and TRBJ2-7; D is uncertain. Per the germline V gene, CDR1 is MNHEY and CDR2 is SMNVEV (reference sequence). CDR3 length: 12 residues. V lost 8 bases, J lost 5 bases, and 13 bases lay in between. The CDR3 region has the DNA TGTGCCAGCGGCCTCGTCGGTCACGAGCAGTACTTC. This gives the protein CASGLVGHEQYF.